Each of the 26 T cell receptor beta chains below was sequenced from the same sample in a study of T-cell reconstitution after alpha-beta-depleted transplantation in children. Preparation of the TCRbeta library involved a method that used unique molecular identifiers. TCRdb ran MiXCR on the PCR reads and lists one entry per CDR3 protein. The data hold 450,000 to 700,000 distinct CDR3 sequences, with roughly 27% observed a single time. The source was PBMCs, collected before TCRalphabeta/CD19-depleted stem cell transplant. Receptor source: a boy in the first two years of life with Wiskott-Aldrich syndrome, due to receive a stem cell transplant.

For the CDR3, the DNA is TGCAGTGCTAGAGATTGGGGCGGAGGGATTCAGTACTTC. Amino acid sequence: CSARDWGGGIQYF. The chain joins TRBV20-1 to TRBJ2-4; TRBD2 might be the D (6 bases). This CDR3 has 13 residues. Per the germline V gene, CDR1 is DFQATT and CDR2 is SNEGSKA (reference sequence). V shed 0 bases and J shed 10 bases, with 13 bases lying between them.

This clonotype was counted a few times. This sequence joins TRBV3-1 and TRBJ2-1; weak D call: TRBD2 (6 bases). V was pared by 4 bases and J by 1 base, with 14 bases between. CDR1 and CDR2 (germline): LGHDT, YNNKEL (reference sequence). The CDR3 has 16 amino acids. DNA for the CDR3: TGTGCCAGCAGCCCCGGGGGTGGTTATTCCTACAATGAGCAGTTCTTC. Its translation is CASSPGGGYSYNEQFF.

V gene TRBV12-3 or TRBV12-4 combines with J gene TRBJ1-4, with no clear D. There are 14 residues in the CDR3. V gave up 1 base and J gave up 0 bases, with 3 bases separating them. The CDR3 loop reads CASSLDATNEKLFF. The DNA of the CDR3 is TGTGCCAGCAGTTTAGACGCAACTAATGAAAAACTGTTTTTT.

J is TRBJ2-3 and V is TRBV5-1; 16 bases are a match to TRBD2. The CDR3 consists of 18 residues. V lost 4 bases, J lost 6 bases, and 11 bases stayed unmatched. The germline V gene has CDR1 SGHRS and CDR2 YFSETQ. CDR3 loop: CASSTGTSGRAVVDTQYF. CDR3 nucleotide sequence: TGCGCCAGCAGCACCGGGACTAGCGGGAGGGCCGTAGTGGATACGCAGTATTTT.

This clonotype has more than one count but fewer than ten. This sequence joins TRBV2 and TRBJ2-7; TRBD2 matches at 9 bases. V trimming: 2 bases; J trimming: 3 bases; junction bases outside the gene matches: 8. The CDR3 length is 16 residues. In germline, CDR1 is SNHLY, CDR2 FYNNEI. The CDR3 region is CASSESRLAGYYEQYF. The CDR3 nucleotides read TGTGCCAGCAGTGAAAGTCGGCTAGCGGGGTACTACGAGCAGTACTTC.

The chain joins TRBV5-1 to TRBJ1-3, with a possible D match to TRBD1 (5 bases). The CDR3 length is 14 residues. Germline CDR1 and CDR2: SGHRS and YFSETQ. V shed 3 bases and J shed 3 bases, with 10 bases lying between them. The CDR3 bases are TGCGCCAGCAGCTCCGCCGGGGGTGGAAACACCATATATTTT. Translating gives CASSSAGGGNTIYF.

This clonotype came up a few times. The rearrangement links TRBV20-1 to TRBJ1-1, with D possibly TRBD1 on 6 matching bases. V was trimmed by 0 bases and J by 2 bases, leaving 10 bases between them. Germline CDR1 and CDR2: DFQATT and SNEGSKA (reference sequence). The CDR3 covers 14 residues. The CDR3 spells CSAREGTPNTEAFF. Written as DNA, the CDR3 is TGCAGTGCTAGAGAGGGGACACCTAACACTGAAGCTTTCTTT.

In its sample, this clonotype was seen a few times. The chain recombines TRBV12-3 or TRBV12-4 with TRBJ2-7; TRBD2 aligns across 13 bases. This CDR3 region has 12 residues. The J segment lost 5 bases and the V segment lost 8 bases, leaving 0 bases of the junction unmatched. The CDR3 is CASGLAGDEQYF. The CDR3 DNA reads TGTGCCAGCGGACTAGCGGGAGACGAGCAGTACTTC.

The chain joins TRBV12-3 or TRBV12-4 to TRBJ2-4; D gene uncertain. Trimming removed 6 bases from V and 1 base from J, with 7 bases in between. The CDR3 spans 13 residues. This CDR3 reads CASSGGAKNIQYF. The CDR3 nucleotides are TGTGCCAGCAGCGGCGGCGCCAAAAACATTCAGTACTTC.

This chain uses TRBV5-1 with TRBJ2-2; TRBD1 matches 7 bases. J gave up 6 bases and V 4 bases, and 3 bases lay outside the gene matches. The germline gives CDR1 SGHRS, CDR2 YFSETQ. The length of the CDR3 is 13 residues. The CDR3 DNA reads TGCGCCAGCAGCCACAGGGGCGCCGGGGAGCTGTTTTTT. It is translated as CASSHRGAGELFF.

This chain connects TRBV24-1 to TRBJ2-1; 9 bases map to TRBD2. This CDR3 has 14 residues. The trim removed 7 bases at V and 5 bases at J, leaving 5 bases unmatched. The germline gives CDR1 KGHDR, CDR2 SFDVKD. Written as DNA, the CDR3 is TGTGCCACCAGCTCTAGCGGGACTGACAATGAGCAGTTCTTC. This codes for CATSSSGTDNEQFF.

The CDR3 protein is CSASPLNTGELFF. The CDR3, as DNA: TGCAGTGCTAGCCCTTTGAACACCGGGGAGCTGTTTTTT. The genes are TRBV20-1 and TRBJ2-2; D is ambiguous. The germline gives CDR1 DFQATT, CDR2 SNEGSKA (reference sequence). Trimming shortened V by 3 bases and J by 1 base, and 6 bases separated the two germline ends. The CDR3 has 13 amino acids.

This clonotype was picked up a small number of times. The V gene is TRBV30, the J gene TRBJ2-2; D not certain. Germline V CDR1 and CDR2: GTSNPN, SVGIG (reference sequence). With 0 bases removed from V and 9 bases from J, the gap between germline ends came to 14 bases. This CDR3 spans 14 amino acids. The CDR3 DNA is TGTGCCTGGAGTGTTGGATCCCTCCTCCGGGAGCTGTTTTTT. Amino acid sequence: CAWSVGSLLRELFF.

V and J are TRBV3-1 and TRBJ1-3, with TRBD1 matching 8 bases. Trimming took 4 bases from V and 4 from J; bases not matched to a gene: 9. The CDR3 is 16 residues long. Germline V gene lookup returns CDR1 LGHDT and CDR2 YNNKEL (reference sequence). This CDR3 reads CASSLPGGSSGNTIYF. For the CDR3, the DNA is TGTGCCAGCAGCCTACCAGGGGGCAGTTCCGGAAACACCATATATTTT.

The chain recombines TRBV20-1 with TRBJ2-1, with TRBD2 identical over 8 bases. CDR1 and CDR2 (germline): DFQATT, SNEGSKA (reference sequence). This CDR3 is built from 16 residues. With V trimmed by 2 bases and J by 7 bases, 13 bases remained unmatched. CDR3 nucleotide sequence: TGCAGTGCTAGACCAGCGACAGGACTAGCCGAAAATGAGCAGTTCTTC. The encoded protein is CSARPATGLAENEQFF.

The V gene is TRBV20-1, the J gene TRBJ2-5; TRBD1 is a possible D gene (5 bases). CDR1 is DFQATT, CDR2 SNEGSKA, per germline (reference sequence). The V and J ends lost 0 bases and 5 bases respectively, with 19 bases between them. CDR3 length equals 16 residues. The CDR3 region has the DNA TGCAGTGCTAGAGATTGGGGCTCTTACGGGTTGGAGACCCAGTACTTC. The encoded protein is CSARDWGSYGLETQYF.

The chain has TRBV5-1 and TRBJ2-1; D gene unclear. Germline CDR1 reads SGHRS; CDR2 reads YFSETQ. Trimming stripped 1 base from V and 4 bases from J, with 9 bases between. The CDR3 is 14 amino acids. Written as DNA, the CDR3 is TGCGCCAGCAGCTTGCGTGTTGATTACAATGAGCAGTTCTTC. It specifies CASSLRVDYNEQFF. Variable domain in full (rest from reference TRBV5-1 and TRBJ2-1): KAGVTQTPRYLIKTRGQQVTLSCSPISGHRSVSWYQQTPGQGLQFLFEYFSETQRNKGNFPGRFSGRQFSNSRSEMNVSTLELGDSALYLCASSLRVDYNEQFFGPGTRLTVL.

This chain links TRBV4-1 with TRBJ2-1; 8 bases map to TRBD2. This CDR3 spans 22 amino acids. Germline trimming cut 0 bases from V and 8 bases from J; bases unmatched to any gene: 27. Germline V gene lookup returns CDR1 MGHRA and CDR2 YSYEKL. The CDR3 here is CASSQDWPGKRAGALVDHEQFF. DNA for the CDR3: TGCGCCAGCAGCCAAGATTGGCCAGGGAAGCGAGCGGGAGCTTTAGTGGATCATGAGCAGTTCTTC.

CDR3 sequence: CASSSRRGYEQYF. The CDR3 DNA reads TGTGCCAGCAGCTCAAGACGGGGGTACGAGCAGTACTTC. The gene calls are TRBV5-6 and TRBJ2-7; TRBD2 is a possible D gene (6 bases). The CDR3 extends over 13 amino acids. The V gene's germline CDR1 is SGHDT and CDR2 YYEEEE. The V gene lost 3 bases and the J gene lost 4 bases, with 11 bases spanning the gap.

V is TRBV15 and J is TRBJ1-2; 9 bases map to TRBD1. Germline loops: CDR1 LNHNV, CDR2 YYDKDF (reference sequence). V lost 1 base and J lost 3; bases outside the gene matches: 3. CDR3 size: 15 residues. DNA of the CDR3: TGTGCCACCAGCAGAGGACAGGGGGTCGACTATGGCTACACCTTC. Its translation: CATSRGQGVDYGYTF. Supplemented by reference TRBV15 and TRBJ1-2, the full variable domain reads DAMVIQNPRYQVTQFGKPVTLSCSQTLNHNVMYWYQQKSSQAPKLLFHYYDKDFNNEADTPDNFQSRRPNTSFCFLDIRSPGLGDTAMYLCATSRGQGVDYGYTFGSGTRLTVV.

V gene TRBV29-1 combines with J gene TRBJ2-1; either TRBD1 or TRBD2 may fit D (5 bases each). The ends were cut back, 3 bases at V and 4 bases at J, with 16 bases in the middle. The CDR3 sequence is 15 residues long. Per germline, CDR1 SQVTM and CDR2 ANQGSEA. The CDR3 loop reads CSVEPAERGYNEQFF. In DNA, the CDR3 is TGCAGCGTTGAGCCCGCGGAGAGGGGTTACAATGAGCAGTTCTTC.

This clonotype was observed a handful of times. This chain uses TRBV5-1 with TRBJ1-1, with TRBD1 as a possible D gene (6 bases). This CDR3 is built from 13 residues. Trimming took 3 bases from V and 7 from J, leaving 13 bases between them. Per the germline V gene, CDR1 is SGHRS and CDR2 is YFSETQ. The CDR3 coding sequence is TGCGCCAGCAGCTCAATAAGGGGGAGTGAAGCTTTCTTT. Its translation is CASSSIRGSEAFF.

This clonotype was counted between two and nine times. V and J are TRBV5-1 and TRBJ1-1, with 10 bases fitting TRBD1. The CDR3 is 15 residues long. Germline values: CDR1 SGHRS, CDR2 YFSETQ. J was trimmed by 5 bases and V by 4 bases; bases with no gene match: 8. The CDR3 region is CASSIGDRGPTEAFF. The CDR3 DNA reads TGCGCCAGCAGCATAGGGGACAGGGGACCAACTGAAGCTTTCTTT.

The rearrangement joins TRBV10-3 to TRBJ2-7; possibly TRBD1 for D (6 bases). V dropped 2 bases and J dropped 6 bases, with 11 bases sitting between them. Germline CDR1 ENHRY, CDR2 SYGVKD. The CDR3 length is 13 residues. Written as DNA, the CDR3 is TGTGCCATCAGTGAGGACAGGCGATTCGAGCAGTACTTC. Residues: CAISEDRRFEQYF.

With respect to this clonotype: This may stem from a read error, because a much larger clone lies one nucleotide away. The chain is built from TRBV6-5 and TRBJ2-1; unclear D gene. V was clipped by 1 base and J by 7 bases, with 5 bases between them. Per the germline V gene, CDR1 is MNHEY and CDR2 is SVGAGI. There are 12 residues in the CDR3. This chain's CDR3 is CASSYLRNEQFF. CDR3 in DNA: TGTGCCAGCAGTTACTTAAGGAATGAGCAGTTCTTC.

The CDR3 bases are TGTGCCATCAGACGACTAGCGGGAGCGTCCAATGAGCAGTTCTTC. This gives the protein CAIRRLAGASNEQFF. The chain couples TRBV10-3 to TRBJ2-1, with 12 positions matching TRBD2. The length of the CDR3 is 15 residues. The V gene's germline CDR1 is ENHRY and CDR2 SYGVKD. With V trimmed by 6 bases and J by 6 bases, 6 bases remained unmatched.